The rows below give T cell receptor beta chains drawn from one sample of a study of blood T cell repertoires in COVID-19. TCRdb's copy holds only in-frame clones and misses some; the assay was immunoSEQ multiplex PCR. Found here are about 170,000 clones, about 85% of them singletons; the top ten hold 3.3%. The specimen sequenced was peripheral blood. The receptors were sampled from a human donor with acute or convalescent COVID-19. The donor label of this sample is uncertain. The CDR3 runs from the conserved cysteine through the conserved F or W. A D gene is named only where the DNA matches it firmly. Clone size is stated in some rows and not others, as once, few, many or a class when expanded.

abundance: NA
v_gene: TRBV11-2
j_gene: TRBJ2-7
d_gene: NA
CDR3aa: CASSFKRYGYEQYF
CDR3nt: TGTGCCAGCAGCTTCAAGCGGTATGGGTACGAGCAGTACTTC

abundance: NA
v_gene: TRBV2
j_gene: TRBJ2-3
d_gene: TRBD1
CDR3aa: CASSLLDRGASFADTQYF
CDR3nt: TGTGCCAGCAGTTTATTGGACAGGGGCGCCTCCTTCGCAGATACGCAGTATTTT

abundance: NA
v_gene: TRBV7-2
j_gene: TRBJ2-1
d_gene: NA
CDR3aa: CASSPSPGRQNNEQFF
CDR3nt: TGTGCCAGCAGCCCCAGTCCCGGGCGACAGAACAATGAGCAGTTCTTC

abundance: NA
v_gene: TRBV14
j_gene: TRBJ1-4
d_gene: TRBD1
CDR3aa: CASSLTGLGEKLFF
CDR3nt: TGTGCCAGCAGCCTGACAGGGCTTGGAGAAAAACTGTTTTTT

abundance: NA
v_gene: TRBV12-5
j_gene: TRBJ2-1
d_gene: TRBD2
CDR3aa: CASGPPGTSDYNEQFF
CDR3nt: TGTGCTAGTGGCCCCCCCGGGACTAGCGACTACAATGAGCAGTTCTTC

abundance: NA
v_gene: TRBV24-1
j_gene: TRBJ2-7
d_gene: NA
CDR3aa: CATSDHYEQYF
CDR3nt: TGTGCCACCAGTGATCACTACGAGCAGTACTTC

abundance: few
v_gene: TRBV3-1/TRBV3-2
j_gene: TRBJ1-6
d_gene: NA
CDR3aa: CASSQVGYYNSPLHF
CDR3nt: TGTGCCAGCAGCCAAGTCGGGTACTATAATTCACCCCTCCACTTT

abundance: NA
v_gene: TRBV10-3
j_gene: TRBJ2-7
d_gene: NA
CDR3aa: CAISPSKGEQYF
CDR3nt: TGTGCCATCAGTCCCTCCAAGGGGGAGCAGTACTTC

abundance: NA
v_gene: TRBV30
j_gene: TRBJ2-7
d_gene: NA
CDR3aa: CAWSVLSPKGSYEQYF
CDR3nt: TGTGCCTGGAGTGTACTGTCCCCTAAGGGGTCTTACGAGCAGTACTTC

abundance: NA
v_gene: TRBV15
j_gene: TRBJ1-2
d_gene: TRBD1
CDR3aa: CATSRDEQGAYGYTF
CDR3nt: TGTGCCACCAGCAGAGATGAACAGGGGGCATATGGCTACACCTTC